Listed below are T cell receptor beta chains from one sample, sequenced in a study of cytomegalovirus exposure and HLA in healthy donors. Clones were sequenced by immunoSEQ multiplex PCR, and TCRdb holds only the in-frame ones, with some missing. The sample holds some 190,000 clones, 75% to 80% seen once. Material for sequencing was PBMCs. These receptors originate from a woman between 25 and 40 years old in good health and CMV-seropositive. Each CDR3 is given with its conserved first and last residue. A D gene is named only where the DNA matches it firmly. A clone size is listed for some rows: how often the clone was seen (once, few, many), or a class if it is expanded.

CDR3: CASTSGTSGTDTQYF
DNA: TGTGCCAGCACCTCCGGGACTAGCGGTACAGATACGCAGTATTTT
D: TRBD2
J: TRBJ2-3
size: NA
V: TRBV18

CDR3: CAWSDSGRGSDTQYF
DNA: TGTGCCTGGAGCGATAGCGGGAGAGGTTCAGATACGCAGTATTTT
D: TRBD2
J: TRBJ2-3
size: NA
V: TRBV30

CDR3: CASRTDAGSNQPQHF
DNA: TGTGCCAGCAGGACGGACGCGGGTAGCAATCAGCCCCAGCATTTT
D: NA
J: TRBJ1-5
size: NA
V: TRBV2

CDR3: CASSPNAGSNEQYF
DNA: TGCGCCAGCAGCCCAAACGCAGGATCGAACGAGCAGTACTTC
D: NA
J: TRBJ2-7
size: NA
V: TRBV5-1

CDR3: CASSARGPTDTQYF
DNA: TGTGCCAGCAGTGCTAGGGGCCCCACAGATACGCAGTATTTT
D: NA
J: TRBJ2-3
size: NA
V: TRBV2

CDR3: CASSVLAGAMSTDTQYF
DNA: TGTGCCAGCAGCGTACTAGCGGGAGCTATGAGCACAGATACGCAGTATTTT
D: TRBD2
J: TRBJ2-3
size: NA
V: TRBV9

CDR3: CASNTGTGGYEQYF
DNA: TGTGCCAGCAATACCGGGACAGGGGGCTACGAGCAGTACTTC
D: TRBD1
J: TRBJ2-7
size: NA
V: TRBV2

CDR3: CASSYSLRREGYTF
DNA: TGTGCCAGCAGTTACTCCCTGAGGCGGGAGGGCTACACCTTC
D: NA
J: TRBJ1-2
size: few
V: TRBV6-5

CDR3: CASSLPGINQPQHF
DNA: TGTGCCAGCAGTTTACCAGGGATCAATCAGCCCCAGCATTTT
D: NA
J: TRBJ1-5
size: few
V: TRBV28

CDR3: CASSQTAEDYGYTF
DNA: TGCGCCAGCAGTCAAACGGCTGAGGACTATGGCTACACCTTC
D: NA
J: TRBJ1-2
size: NA
V: TRBV23-1

CDR3: CASSLGQMTEQFF
DNA: TGTGCCAGCAGCTTAGGACAGATGACTGAGCAGTTCTTC
D: NA
J: TRBJ2-1
size: NA
V: TRBV11-3

CDR3: CASRTPQGDDQPQHF
DNA: TGTGCCAGCAGGACACCACAGGGGGACGATCAGCCCCAGCATTTT
D: TRBD1
J: TRBJ1-5
size: NA
V: TRBV28

CDR3: CASSSGHLNTEAFF
DNA: TGTGCCAGCAGTTCGGGACACCTGAACACTGAAGCTTTCTTT
D: NA
J: TRBJ1-1
size: NA
V: TRBV28

CDR3: CASSQSGWGAGELFF
DNA: TGCGCCAGCAGCCAGTCAGGGTGGGGCGCCGGGGAGCTGTTTTTT
D: NA
J: TRBJ2-2
size: NA
V: TRBV4-3

CDR3: CASSLFPSGSSYEQFF
DNA: TGTGCCAGCAGCTTATTCCCTAGCGGGAGTTCATATGAGCAGTTCTTC
D: TRBD2
J: TRBJ2-1
size: NA
V: TRBV7-2

CDR3: CASRPGTLGTEAFF
DNA: TGCGCCAGCAGACCCGGGACTTTGGGGACTGAAGCTTTCTTT
D: NA
J: TRBJ1-1
size: NA
V: TRBV4-1

CDR3: CASSSTSGRDTQYF
DNA: TGTGCCAGCAGCTCAACTAGCGGGAGGGATACGCAGTATTTT
D: TRBD2
J: TRBJ2-3
size: NA
V: TRBV7-2

CDR3: CASSPLTEHTDTQYF
DNA: TGTGCCAGCAGTCCTCTCACGGAGCACACAGATACGCAGTATTTT
D: NA
J: TRBJ2-3
size: NA
V: TRBV6-6

CDR3: CASSPGTSGGDYEQYF
DNA: TGTGCCAGCAGCCCGGGGACTAGCGGGGGGGACTACGAGCAGTACTTC
D: TRBD2
J: TRBJ2-7
size: NA
V: TRBV7-6

CDR3: CASSPGQGGTGELFF
DNA: TGCGCCAGCAGCCCGGGACAGGGAGGCACCGGGGAGCTGTTTTTT
D: TRBD1
J: TRBJ2-2
size: few
V: TRBV5-1

CDR3: CAAGPGVNIQYF
DNA: TGTGCCGCGGGTCCGGGAGTAAACATTCAGTACTTC
D: NA
J: TRBJ2-4
size: few
V: TRBV30

CDR3: CASSSQPGLATYTQYF
DNA: TGTGCCAGCAGCTCACAACCGGGACTAGCGACATATACGCAGTATTTT
D: TRBD2
J: TRBJ2-3
size: NA
V: TRBV7-8

CDR3: CASSFFGEKLFF
DNA: TGCGCCAGCAGCTTCTTCGGTGAAAAACTGTTTTTT
D: NA
J: TRBJ1-4
size: NA
V: TRBV5-1

CDR3: CASSFSSGTGRSDTQYF
DNA: TGTGCCAGCAGTTTCTCCTCCGGGACAGGGCGTTCCGATACGCAGTATTTT
D: TRBD1
J: TRBJ2-3
size: NA
V: TRBV27

CDR3: CASSSNRGEKLFF
DNA: TGCGCCAGCAGCTCGAATCGAGGGGAAAAACTGTTTTTT
D: NA
J: TRBJ1-4
size: NA
V: TRBV5-1

CDR3: CASSERTSGVYEQYF
DNA: TGTGCCAGCAGCGAACGGACTAGCGGGGTCTACGAGCAGTACTTC
D: TRBD2
J: TRBJ2-7
size: NA
V: TRBV5-4

CDR3: CASSDRETEKLFF
DNA: TGTGCCAGCAGTGACAGGGAGACTGAAAAACTGTTTTTT
D: TRBD1
J: TRBJ1-4
size: NA
V: TRBV6-5

CDR3: CASSPDRGSPLHF
DNA: TGTGCCAGCTCACCAGACAGGGGTTCACCCCTCCACTTT
D: TRBD1
J: TRBJ1-6
size: NA
V: TRBV18

CDR3: CASSGGRGNSPLHF
DNA: TGTGCCAGCAGTGGGGGCCGCGGTAATTCACCCCTCCACTTT
D: NA
J: TRBJ1-6
size: NA
V: TRBV6-1

CDR3: CASSLGAGPDEKLFF
DNA: TGTGCCAGCAGCTTAGGGGCGGGTCCAGATGAAAAACTGTTTTTT
D: NA
J: TRBJ1-4
size: NA
V: TRBV7-8

CDR3: CASSPSSYEQYF
DNA: TGTGCCAGCAGTCCCAGCTCCTACGAGCAGTACTTC
D: NA
J: TRBJ2-7
size: NA
V: TRBV27

CDR3: CASSSYGRGGTDTQYF
DNA: TGTGCCAGCAGTTCCTATGGTAGGGGGGGGACAGATACGCAGTATTTT
D: NA
J: TRBJ2-3
size: NA
V: TRBV28

CDR3: CASSRLQGGDEQFF
DNA: TGTGCCAGCAGCCGATTACAGGGGGGGGATGAGCAGTTCTTC
D: NA
J: TRBJ2-1
size: NA
V: TRBV7-9

CDR3: CASSIGTGGLDEQFF
DNA: TGTGCCAGTAGTATAGGTACAGGGGGCTTGGATGAGCAGTTCTTC
D: TRBD1
J: TRBJ2-1
size: once
V: TRBV19

CDR3: CASSQVPPGLAGSRLRGEQFF
DNA: TGCGCCAGCAGCCAAGTCCCCCCGGGACTAGCGGGATCGCGCCTTCGGGGGGAGCAGTTCTTC
D: TRBD2
J: TRBJ2-1
size: NA
V: TRBV4-3

CDR3: CASSEGSTSHLRYEQYF
DNA: TGTGCCAGCAGTGAGGGTTCGACTAGCCACCTCCGATACGAGCAGTACTTC
D: TRBD2
J: TRBJ2-7
size: NA
V: TRBV2

CDR3: CASSRTTGGVNQPQHF
DNA: TGTGCCAGCAGCCGTACGACAGGGGGTGTCAATCAGCCCCAGCATTTT
D: TRBD1
J: TRBJ1-5
size: NA
V: TRBV7-8

CDR3: CASRQGRNTEAFF
DNA: TGCGCCAGCAGACAGGGGCGGAACACTGAAGCTTTCTTT
D: TRBD1
J: TRBJ1-1
size: NA
V: TRBV10-1

CDR3: CASSARAGGPDNEQFF
DNA: TGTGCCAGCAGCGCGAGAGCGGGAGGGCCTGACAATGAGCAGTTCTTC
D: TRBD2
J: TRBJ2-1
size: once
V: TRBV9

CDR3: CASSPGQINAQGYTF
DNA: TGTGCCAGCAGCCCAGGACAGATTAACGCCCAGGGCTACACCTTC
D: NA
J: TRBJ1-2
size: NA
V: TRBV7-9

CDR3: CASSYSGGVYEQYF
DNA: TGCGCCAGCAGCTATAGCGGAGGGGTCTACGAGCAGTACTTC
D: NA
J: TRBJ2-7
size: NA
V: TRBV5-1

CDR3: CASTAETGGGYEQYF
DNA: TGTGCCAGCACCGCGGAGACCGGGGGGGGTTACGAGCAGTACTTC
D: TRBD2
J: TRBJ2-7
size: few
V: TRBV6-5

CDR3: CASSLRGTGHEQYF
DNA: TGTGCCAGCAGCTTACGGGGGACAGGGCACGAGCAGTACTTC
D: TRBD1
J: TRBJ2-7
size: NA
V: TRBV11-2

CDR3: CASSFAEQANYGYTF
DNA: TGTGCCAGCAGCTTCGCTGAGCAGGCTAACTATGGCTACACCTTC
D: NA
J: TRBJ1-2
size: NA
V: TRBV5-6

CDR3: CASLIKEGIGTEAFF
DNA: TGTGCCAGCTTAATCAAGGAGGGGATCGGCACTGAAGCTTTCTTT
D: NA
J: TRBJ1-1
size: NA
V: TRBV18

CDR3: CASSFSGNYEQYF
DNA: TGTGCCAGCAGTTTTAGCGGGAACTACGAGCAGTACTTC
D: TRBD2
J: TRBJ2-7
size: NA
V: TRBV27

CDR3: CASSLDRGWETQYF
DNA: TGTGCCAGCAGTTTGGATAGGGGATGGGAGACCCAGTACTTC
D: NA
J: TRBJ2-5
size: NA
V: TRBV28

CDR3: CASSEREGSTDTQYF
DNA: TGTGCCAGCAGTGAGCGGGAGGGGAGCACAGATACGCAGTATTTT
D: TRBD2
J: TRBJ2-3
size: NA
V: TRBV27

CDR3: CAWSESNRGRTDTQYF
DNA: TGTGCCTGGAGTGAATCGAACAGGGGCCGGACAGATACGCAGTATTTT
D: TRBD1
J: TRBJ2-3
size: once
V: TRBV30

CDR3: CASSTASGRIYEQYF
DNA: TGTGCCAGCAGTACCGCTAGCGGGAGAATCTACGAGCAGTACTTC
D: TRBD2
J: TRBJ2-7
size: NA
V: TRBV6-1

CDR3: CASSSGRLANYGYTF
DNA: TGTGCCAGCAGTAGCGGTAGACTTGCTAACTATGGCTACACCTTC
D: NA
J: TRBJ1-2
size: NA
V: TRBV6-5

CDR3: CASSFAGGPNTEAFF
DNA: TGTGCCAGCAGCTTTGCTGGGGGCCCGAACACTGAAGCTTTCTTT
D: NA
J: TRBJ1-1
size: NA
V: TRBV7-2

CDR3: CASSLQDSRNEQFF
DNA: TGTGCCAGCAGTCTCCAGGACTCTCGGAATGAGCAGTTCTTC
D: NA
J: TRBJ2-1
size: NA
V: TRBV27